These 9 T cell receptor beta chains came from one sample sequenced in a study of OX40 agonist ivuxolimab in advanced cancers. The data were produced by immunoSEQ multiplex PCR, yet TCRdb's version contains in-frame clones alone and is incomplete. Of approximately 89,000 clones in the sample, 70% to 90% were seen once. The sequencing here drew on CD4+ or CD8+ T cells sorted from blood, taken in a trial of the OX40 agonist ivuxolimab. All receptors come from an adult with an advanced solid tumor such as melanoma, head and neck, liver or kidney cancer.

The V and J genes are TRBV11-2 and TRBJ2-5, with D perhaps TRBD2 (6 bases). This CDR3 spans 16 amino acids. Germline V gives CDR1 SGHAT, CDR2 FQNNGV. Trimming removed 1 base at V and 2 bases at J, with 14 bases between. The CDR3 nucleotides read TGTGCCAGCAGCTTAGTCCGCGGGGCAGGGCAAGAGACCCAGTACTTC. Translating it yields CASSLVRGAGQETQYF.

V and J are TRBV7-8 and TRBJ2-7; no definite D call. Germline CDR1 reads SGHVS; CDR2 reads FQNEAQ. The CDR3 extends over 13 amino acids. V lost 4 bases and J lost 1, with 8 bases in between. DNA for the CDR3: TGTGCCAGCAGCTCGCAACGATCCTACGAGCAGTACTTC. Translated: CASSSQRSYEQYF.

The V gene is TRBV5-8, the J gene TRBJ2-5; 13 positions match TRBD2. CDR3 length: 16 amino acids. V dropped 4 bases and J dropped 4; count of bases not matched to a gene: 7. Germline V gives CDR1 SGHTS, CDR2 YDEGEE. CDR3 amino acids: CASSRGTSGVSETQYF. DNA of the CDR3: TGTGCCAGCAGCCGCGGGACTAGCGGGGTTTCAGAGACCCAGTACTTC. Supplemented by reference TRBV5-8 and TRBJ2-5, the full variable domain reads EAGVTQSPTHLIKTRGQQATLRCSPISGHTSVYWYQQALGLGLQFLLWYDEGEERNRGNFPPRFSGRQFPNYSSELNVNALELEDSALYLCASSRGTSGVSETQYFGPGTRLLVL.

On this clone itself: An end of the junction does not agree with germline; a read error may underlie this. In the same sample, other DNA sequences code for this CDR3. The chain carries TRBV7-2 and TRBJ2-7; either TRBD1 or TRBD2 may fit D (5 bases each). The length of the CDR3 is 17 residues. Per the germline V gene, CDR1 is SGHTA and CDR2 is FQGNSA. The CDR3 here is CASSPRGEATRSYEQYF. The DNA of the CDR3 is TGTGCCAGCAGCCCCCGGGGCGAGGCAACGCGCTCCTACGAGCAATACTTC.

This chain connects TRBV19 to TRBJ1-6; no clear D gene. V was cut by 4 bases and J by 6 bases, with 13 bases left in between. This CDR3 comprises 15 residues. Germline values: CDR1 LNHDA, CDR2 SQIVND (reference sequence). The DNA of the CDR3 is TGTGCCAGTAGTACTACGGGATCCCCTAATTCACCCCTCCACTTT. Encoded protein: CASSTTGSPNSPLHF.

This chain links TRBV11-2 with TRBJ1-1, with D unclear. V was trimmed by 5 bases and J by 1 base, leaving 14 bases between them. In germline, CDR1 is SGHAT, CDR2 FQNNGV. This CDR3 contains 15 residues. CDR3 nucleotide sequence: TGTGCCAGCAGCCCCTGGAGGCGGGGGAACACTGAAGCTTTCTTT. It yields the protein CASSPWRRGNTEAFF.

J is TRBJ1-1 and V is TRBV10-2, with TRBD1 matching 7 bases. Germline values: CDR1 WSHSY, CDR2 SAAADI. The CDR3 loop spans 14 amino acids. V lost 6 bases, J lost 3 bases, and 7 bases stayed unmatched. This chain's CDR3 is CASSLRDRDTEAFF. CDR3 in DNA: TGCGCCAGCAGCCTCCGGGACAGAGACACTGAAGCTTTCTTT.

CDR3 sequence reads: CASSGRQGVGYTF. The CDR3 DNA follows: TGTGCCAGTTCCGGCCGGCAGGGAGTTGGCTACACCTTC. The chain uses TRBV19 and TRBJ1-2; D perhaps matches TRBD1 (5 bases). The CDR3 length is 13 residues. Per germline, CDR1 LNHDA and CDR2 SQIVND (reference sequence). V lost 8 bases and J 7 bases, leaving 17 bases between the germline ends.

The genes are TRBV6-6 and TRBJ2-7, with TRBD1 matching 7 bases. This CDR3 contains 13 residues. Germline loops: CDR1 MNHNY, CDR2 SVGAGI (reference sequence). V gave up 0 bases and J gave up 6 bases; unmatched junction bases: 2. Written as DNA, the CDR3 is TGTGCCAGCAGTTACTCCGGGACAGCCGAGCAGTACTTC. This codes for CASSYSGTAEQYF.